This is a list of T cell receptor beta chains from one sample in a study of blood T cell repertoires in COVID-19. Some clones are missing from TCRdb's copy, which holds only in-frame ones; the method was immunoSEQ multiplex PCR. The data hold about 78,000 clones, with around nine tenths observed a single time. The source material was peripheral blood. These receptor sequences come from a woman aged 55-69 years with acute or convalescent COVID-19. The CDR3 runs from the conserved cysteine through the conserved F or W. A D gene is named only where the DNA matches it firmly. The size entry is marked missing in some rows and otherwise reads once, few, many or a size class.

cdr3_nt cdr3_aa d_call v_call clone_size j_call
TGTGCCAGCAGCTTAGGACAGGGTAACTACGAGCAGTACTTC CASSLGQGNYEQYF TRBD1 TRBV7-3 few TRBJ2-7
TGCGCCAGCAGCCAGGGACTCGACACAGATACGCAGTATTTT CASSQGLDTDTQYF . TRBV5-1 . TRBJ2-3
TGTGCCAGCAGCAAATGGACACGAGAGACCCAGTACTTC CASSKWTRETQYF . TRBV21-1 . TRBJ2-5
TGTGCCAGCAGTCCCAATGGGGGGAGGGACAATGAGCAGTTCTTC CASSPNGGRDNEQFF TRBD2 TRBV27 . TRBJ2-1
TGCGCCAGCATGACAGGGGCTGGGGAAGAGACCCAGTACTTC CASMTGAGEETQYF TRBD1 TRBV5-1 . TRBJ2-5
TGTGCCAGCTCACGGGCGCAGTCCAATGAAAAACTGTTTTTT CASSRAQSNEKLFF . TRBV18 . TRBJ1-4
TGTGCCAGCAGTTTTCTCCAAACAGGAAACTATGGCTACACCTTC CASSFLQTGNYGYTF . TRBV28 once TRBJ1-2
TGTGCCAGCAGCTTATCGCGGGGTCAAGAGACCCAGTACTTC CASSLSRGQETQYF . TRBV11-2 . TRBJ2-5
TGTGCCAGCAGTGAAGTCGGGGTAAGAGCTTTCTTT CASSEVGVRAFF . TRBV6-1 . TRBJ1-1
TGCGCCAGCAGCCCCGGGACAACGTACGAGCAGTACTTC CASSPGTTYEQYF . TRBV4-1 . TRBJ2-7
TGTGCCAGCAGCGGAACACAGGGATCCCTCGAGCAGTACTTC CASSGTQGSLEQYF . TRBV11-2 . TRBJ2-7
TGTGCCAGCAGCTTAGATAGTCCGGGTGGGGAGACCCAGTACTTC CASSLDSPGGETQYF . TRBV7-2 . TRBJ2-5
TGTGCTAGTGCCACTGGACTAGCGGGGGGGCCAACGGAGACCCAGTACTTC CASATGLAGGPTETQYF TRBD2 TRBV12-5 . TRBJ2-5
TGTGCCAGCAGCTTAGCCGCCTACAATGAGCAGTTCTTC CASSLAAYNEQFF . TRBV7-2 once TRBJ2-1
TGTGCCAGCAGTAAGGGAGCCAAGCAAACTGAAGCTTTCTTT CASSKGAKQTEAFF . TRBV6-5 . TRBJ1-1
TGTGCCAGCTCTAGGGGGTGGGGGACTGAAGCTTTCTTT CASSRGWGTEAFF . TRBV7-9 . TRBJ1-1
TGCAGTGCTAGTTTTTTACAGGGCGCTAATCAGCCCCAGCATTTT CSASFLQGANQPQHF . TRBV20-1 . TRBJ1-5
TGTGCCAGCAGCTCCCAGGGCTACGAGCAGTACTTC CASSSQGYEQYF . TRBV7-9 . TRBJ2-7
TGTGCCACCAGCGGGGGACAGGGGTCGGGAACTGAAGCTTTCTTT CATSGGQGSGTEAFF TRBD1 TRBV15 . TRBJ1-1
TGTGCCAGCAGTTTAGTGGGGGCCGACGAGCAGTACTTC CASSLVGADEQYF . TRBV27 . TRBJ2-7
TGTGCCAGCCCCCAACCAGGTTTATATAACTATGGCTACACCTTC CASPQPGLYNYGYTF . TRBV19 . TRBJ1-2
TGTGCCAGCAGCTTTGGACAGGGGCATAATTCACCCCTCCACTTT CASSFGQGHNSPLHF TRBD1 TRBV7-6 few TRBJ1-6
TGTGCCAGCAGCGTAGCTCGTGAGCAGTTCTTC CASSVAREQFF . TRBV9 . TRBJ2-1
TGCGCCAGCAGCGTATTAGCGGGGGGGCCGGTGGAGACCCAGTACTTC CASSVLAGGPVETQYF TRBD2 TRBV5-1 . TRBJ2-5
TGTGCCAGCAGCCAATGGGGTAGCGGGGGGCCCAGGGGACACACAGATACGCAGTATTTT CASSQWGSGGPRGHTDTQYF TRBD2 TRBV3-1/TRBV3-2 few TRBJ2-3
TGTGCCAGCACCCCCTTTGGGGGGGTCTATGGCTACACCTTC CASTPFGGVYGYTF . TRBV28 once TRBJ1-2
TGTGCCAGCAGTCTTGGGTGGCTAGAAGAGACCCAGTACTTC CASSLGWLEETQYF . TRBV27 . TRBJ2-5
TGTGCCAGCAGTTCAACCGGGACAGGGGGCTATGATGAGCAGTTCTTC CASSSTGTGGYDEQFF TRBD1 TRBV27 . TRBJ2-1
TGTGCCATTTACAGGGGGGCCCGGAGCACTGAAGCTTTCTTT CAIYRGARSTEAFF TRBD1 TRBV6-5 . TRBJ1-1
TGTGCCTGCATGAAAGCTTCTAACTATGGCTACACCTTC CACMKASNYGYTF . TRBV30 . TRBJ1-2
TGTGCCAGCAGCTTAGTCCCGGGTGGGAATGAGCAGTTCTTC CASSLVPGGNEQFF . TRBV7-2 . TRBJ2-1
TGTGCCAGCAGCGTAGGACAGGTCGATTCGGGTGAGCAGTTCTTC CASSVGQVDSGEQFF . TRBV9 . TRBJ2-1
TGTGCCAGCAGGTCCAGACTCGCGGACTCCTACGAGCAGTACTTC CASRSRLADSYEQYF . TRBV6-6 . TRBJ2-7
TGTGCCAGCAGTTTAGACAGGGGCGAGAATGAAAAACTGTTTTTT CASSLDRGENEKLFF TRBD1 TRBV6-5 . TRBJ1-4
TGTGCCATCAGTCCAACAAGAGGGAATCCTGCCCGTTCACCCCTCCACTTT CAISPTRGNPARSPLHF . TRBV10-3 . TRBJ1-6
TGTGCCAGCAGCCGGGACTCTGGAAACACCATATATTTT CASSRDSGNTIYF . TRBV12-3/TRBV12-4 few TRBJ1-3
TGCAGCGTTGGGCAACAGGGATCCTACGAGCAGTACTTC CSVGQQGSYEQYF . TRBV29-1 . TRBJ2-7
TGTGCCAGCAGCTTGATAGAAAACCAAGAGACCCAGTACTTC CASSLIENQETQYF . TRBV7-9 . TRBJ2-5
TGTGCCTGGAGAGGGGGGGGCGCAGGATTCTACGAGCAGTACTTC CAWRGGGAGFYEQYF . TRBV30 . TRBJ2-7
TGTGCCAGTATCGTATCCTATAATTCACCCCTCCACTTT CASIVSYNSPLHF . TRBV19 . TRBJ1-6
TGTGCCAGCAGTGAATTCCGGGAGGGGTACGAGCAGTACTTC CASSEFREGYEQYF TRBD2 TRBV2 . TRBJ2-7
TGTGCCAGCTCACTTGGGACAGGACCCTACGAGCAGTACTTC CASSLGTGPYEQYF TRBD1 TRBV18 . TRBJ2-7
TGTGCCAGCAGCTCCATGACTAGCGGGAGCACAGATACGCAGTATTTT CASSSMTSGSTDTQYF TRBD2 TRBV7-3 . TRBJ2-3
TGTGCCTGGAGTTCACGCAGTGAAGCTTTCTTT CAWSSRSEAFF . TRBV30 . TRBJ1-1